This T cell receptor (beta chain) comes out of a study of blood T cell repertoires in COVID-19. At the level of the study: Sample material is recorded as cDNA or gDNA derived from T cells, B-cell-depleted T cells, or PBMCs.

In the source study's methods: Amplified reference gene primers provided the basis for estimating nucleated cell counts. Here immunoSEQ multiplex PCR was the method, and the copy in TCRdb shows in-frame clones only, minus some. V and J calls and clone size come straight from that table; D and trimming were deduced from the DNA. The repertoire holds approximately 350,000 clones, with roughly 90% as singletons. A word on this clone: The same CDR3 can be traced to other DNA sequences in this sample.

Sequences were obtained from peripheral blood. This receptor was obtained from a man aged 40-55 years with acute or convalescent COVID-19.

In DNA, the CDR3 is TGTGCCAGCAGCCCGGGACAGGGGGCATACGAGCAGTACTTC. Its protein is CASSPGQGAYEQYF. This chain links TRBV5-6 with TRBJ2-7, with 12 positions matching TRBD1. The junction had 3 bases not matched to a gene; V was cut back by 4 bases and J by 4 bases. The CDR3 is 14 residues long. Germline loops: CDR1 SGHDT, CDR2 YYEEEE.